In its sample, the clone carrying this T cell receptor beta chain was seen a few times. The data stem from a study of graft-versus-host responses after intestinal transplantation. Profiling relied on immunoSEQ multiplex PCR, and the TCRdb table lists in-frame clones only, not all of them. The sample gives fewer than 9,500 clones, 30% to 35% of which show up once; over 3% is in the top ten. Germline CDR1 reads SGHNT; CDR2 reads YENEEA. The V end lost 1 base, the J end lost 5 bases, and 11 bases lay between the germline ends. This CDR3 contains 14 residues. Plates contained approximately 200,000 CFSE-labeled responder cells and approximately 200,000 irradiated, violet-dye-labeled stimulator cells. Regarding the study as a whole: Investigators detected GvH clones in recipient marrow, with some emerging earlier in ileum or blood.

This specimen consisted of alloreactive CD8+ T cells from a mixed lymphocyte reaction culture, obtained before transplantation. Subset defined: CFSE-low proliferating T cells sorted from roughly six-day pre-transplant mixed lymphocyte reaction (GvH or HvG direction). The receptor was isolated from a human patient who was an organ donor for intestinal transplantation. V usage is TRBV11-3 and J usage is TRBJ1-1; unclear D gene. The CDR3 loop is CASSLAHGLTEAFF. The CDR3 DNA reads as TGTGCCAGCAGCTTAGCCCATGGACTTACTGAAGCTTTCTTT. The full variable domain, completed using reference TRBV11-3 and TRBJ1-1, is EAGVVQSPRYKIIEKKQPVAFWCNPISGHNTLYWYLQNLGQGPELLIRYENEEAVDDSQLPKDRFSAERLKGVDSTLKIQPAELGDSAVYLCASSLAHGLTEAFFGQGTRLTVV.